Listed below are T cell receptor beta chains from one sample, sequenced in a study of cytomegalovirus exposure and HLA in healthy donors. Libraries were prepared by immunoSEQ multiplex PCR; TCRdb keeps only in-frame clonotypes and omits some of them. The sample has roughly 150,000 clones, 79% seen once; the top ten hold 6.5% to 7%. Material for sequencing was PBMCs. Source of these receptors: a man aged 40-49 years in good health and CMV-seropositive. Both conserved end residues are part of each CDR3. The D gene is left open where the match is weak. The listing skips clone size in some rows; elsewhere it reads once, few, many or a size class.

TRBJ1-2 TRBV2 . TRBD1 TGTGCCAGCCGAGGGGGTGAGACAGGGCGCTACACCTTC CASRGGETGRYTF
TRBJ2-7 TRBV29-1 . TRBD1 TGCAGCGTTGGGACAGGGGGTGTCTACGAGCAGTACTTC CSVGTGGVYEQYF
TRBJ2-7 TRBV2 few TRBD2 TGTGCCAGCAGCTTCCTCAGGACTAGCGGAGCCTATAACTACGAGCAGTACTTC CASSFLRTSGAYNYEQYF
TRBJ1-4 TRBV6-5 . . TGTGCCAGCAGTTACCAGGCCAGAGTTTCCGAAAAACTGTTTTTT CASSYQARVSEKLFF
TRBJ2-7 TRBV6-1 . TRBD2 TGTGCCAGCAGTGTAACTAGCGGCAGTCCCTACGAGCAGTACTTC CASSVTSGSPYEQYF
TRBJ2-5 TRBV4-1 . TRBD1 TGCGCCAGCAGCCAAGCAGGGGGTGAAGAGACCCAGTACTTC CASSQAGGEETQYF
TRBJ2-2 TRBV27 . TRBD2 TGTGCCAGCAGTTTCGGGCTAGCGGGAGGTCACGGCGGGGAGCTGTTTTTT CASSFGLAGGHGGELFF
TRBJ1-1 TRBV7-9 . TRBD1 TGTGCCAGCAGCTTCCTAACAGGGGGCTTAGGCGAGGACACTGAAGCTTTCTTT CASSFLTGGLGEDTEAFF
TRBJ2-5 TRBV28 few TRBD2 TGTGCCAGCAGTAAAAGCGGGGGCGAGACCCAGTACTTC CASSKSGGETQYF
TRBJ2-1 TRBV4-1 . TRBD2 TGCGCCAGCAGCCAACTCCCCGGGGAACTAGCGGGAGTGAATGAGCAGTTCTTC CASSQLPGELAGVNEQFF
TRBJ2-3 TRBV5-1 . . TGCGCCAGCAGCTCGGGTAGCGGCACAGATACGCAGTATTTT CASSSGSGTDTQYF
TRBJ1-6 TRBV28 . . TGTGCCAGCAGCCGACAGGTAGATAATTCACCCCTCCACTTT CASSRQVDNSPLHF
TRBJ2-7 TRBV7-2 . TRBD1 TGTGCCAGCAGGAGTACGGGACAGGGATCCTACGAGCAGTACTTC CASRSTGQGSYEQYF
TRBJ2-6 TRBV5-4 . . TGTGCCAGCAGCTTGCATAGCTCTGGGGCCAACGTCCTGACTTTC CASSLHSSGANVLTF
TRBJ2-7 TRBV5-1 . . TGCGCCAGCAGTCAACAGGAGGGGGGGCGGGAGCAGTACTTC CASSQQEGGREQYF
TRBJ2-7 TRBV5-1 . TRBD2 TGCGCCAGCAGCCCGGGGACTAGCGGGAACTCCTACGAGCAGTACTTC CASSPGTSGNSYEQYF
TRBJ1-1 TRBV18 . TRBD1 TGTGCCAGCTCACCAGAGGGGGACAGCCATGAAGCTTTCTTT CASSPEGDSHEAFF
TRBJ2-1 TRBV28 . TRBD1 TGTGCCAGCAGTTTTTCAGGGGGAATAGGTGAGCAGTTCTTC CASSFSGGIGEQFF
TRBJ2-1 TRBV5-4 . TRBD1 TGTGCCAGCAGCCTAGGACAGGGGGCCCACAATGAGCAGTTCTTC CASSLGQGAHNEQFF
TRBJ1-1 TRBV6-5 . . TGTGCCAGCAGGAGAGGACAGAACACTGAAGCTTTCTTT CASRRGQNTEAFF
TRBJ1-5 TRBV5-6 . . TGTGCCAGCAGCTTATTAGGGGATCAGCCCCAGCATTTT CASSLLGDQPQHF
TRBJ1-2 TRBV5-6 . . TGTGCCAGCAGCCCAAGGGGGTCGGGCTATGGCTACACCTTC CASSPRGSGYGYTF
TRBJ1-2 TRBV5-1 . . TGCGCCAGCAGCTCCGGGGTTAACTATGGCTACACCTTC CASSSGVNYGYTF
TRBJ2-3 TRBV28 . . TGTGCCACCGCCCTGGGGGGGGGCCATACGCAGTATTTT CATALGGGHTQYF
TRBJ2-7 TRBV6-6 . TRBD2 TGTGCCAGCAGTTACTCTAGCGGGCACTCCTACGAGCAGTACTTC CASSYSSGHSYEQYF
TRBJ1-5 TRBV2 few . TGTGCCAGCAGTTTTATTCAGAATCAGCCCCAGCATTTT CASSFIQNQPQHF
TRBJ2-5 TRBV5-5 . . TGTGCCAGCAGAAGGCCGGGTGGAGAGACCCAGTACTTC CASRRPGGETQYF
TRBJ1-2 TRBV13 . . TGTGCCAGCAGCTTAGGCGAGGCAGGGGCTGCTGGCTACACCTTC CASSLGEAGAAGYTF
TRBJ2-3 TRBV28 . . TGTGCCAGCAGCTACTCCGGGTCTTTACCACCCACAGATACGCAGTATTTT CASSYSGSLPPTDTQYF
TRBJ2-7 TRBV6-5 once . TGTGCCAGCAGTTACTGGGCTAGCGCTGACTACGAGCAGTACTTC CASSYWASADYEQYF
TRBJ2-7 TRBV2 . . TGTGCCAGCAGTGAAGAGCGGCGCTACGAGCAGTACTTC CASSEERRYEQYF
TRBJ2-1 TRBV19 . . TGTGCCAGTAGTACAAGCCTAGCCTACAATGAGCAGTTCTTC CASSTSLAYNEQFF
TRBJ2-2 TRBV7-6 . . TGTGCCAGCAACCCAGGCCCCGGCGGGGAGCTGTTTTTT CASNPGPGGELFF
TRBJ1-5 TRBV9 . TRBD1 TGTGCCAGCAGCGCACAGGGGGAAGGAGGTCAGCCCCAGCATTTT CASSAQGEGGQPQHF
TRBJ1-5 TRBV2 . . TGTGCCAGCAGTGAGTTCACCCCGTCGGTTCAGCCCCAGCATTTT CASSEFTPSVQPQHF
TRBJ1-1 TRBV7-9 . TRBD1 TGTGCCAGCAGCTCACGAGAAGGGACAGGGACGAACACTGAAGCTTTCTTT CASSSREGTGTNTEAFF
TRBJ2-5 TRBV12-5 . TRBD2 TGTGCTAGTGGTTTGTACGGGGGGGGGCAAGAGACCCAGTACTTC CASGLYGGGQETQYF
TRBJ2-5 TRBV5-1 . . TGCGCCAGCAGCCCAGGGACTCCCAAAGAGACCCAGTACTTC CASSPGTPKETQYF
TRBJ1-2 TRBV28 few . TGTGCCAGCAGTTTCCCCGGGTCCGACTATGGCTACACCTTC CASSFPGSDYGYTF
TRBJ2-5 TRBV12-5 . . TGTGCTAGTGGCCAGGCTTCCCCCCTCGAGACCCAGTACTTC CASGQASPLETQYF
TRBJ2-3 TRBV15 . TRBD1 TGTGCCACCAGCAGAAACAGGGGCGCAGATACGCAGTATTTT CATSRNRGADTQYF
TRBJ1-1 TRBV9 . TRBD1 TGTGCCAGCAGCGTAGGGACTGGGGGACAGGGGAGCACTGAAGCTTTCTTT CASSVGTGGQGSTEAFF
TRBJ2-1 TRBV7-9 . TRBD2 TGTGCCATCGATCTAGCGGGAGGGCCGATCTGGTACAATGAGCAGTTCTTC CAIDLAGGPIWYNEQFF
TRBJ2-7 TRBV7-9 . TRBD2 TGTGCCAGCAGCTTATTAGTAGCGGGGGTTCTAAGCTCCTACGAGCAGTACTTC CASSLLVAGVLSSYEQYF
TRBJ2-5 TRBV6-1 . . TGTGCCAGCAGTGCCCAGGGATACGAGACCCAGTACTTC CASSAQGYETQYF
TRBJ2-3 TRBV7-9 . . TGTGCCAGCAGCTTAGACAGGTTAAGGACAGATACGCAGTATTTT CASSLDRLRTDTQYF
TRBJ2-7 TRBV7-9 . TRBD2 TGTGCCAGCAGTCGGGACTACCTGGAGCAGTACTTC CASSRDYLEQYF
TRBJ2-7 TRBV18 . . TGTGCCAGCTCCCCGGGCTCCTACGAGCAGTACTTC CASSPGSYEQYF
TRBJ2-1 TRBV18 . TRBD1 TGTGCCAGCTCAAAGGACAGGGGAAACAATGAGCAGTTCTTC CASSKDRGNNEQFF
TRBJ1-3 TRBV14 . . TGTGCCAGCAGCCAAGCCAGTGGAAACACCATATATTTT CASSQASGNTIYF
TRBJ2-7 TRBV23-1 . . TGCGCCAGCCAACCGCCGCGGAGTCAGTTCTGGACAAGGAGCTCCTACGAGCAGTACTTC CASQPPRSQFWTRSSYEQYF
TRBJ2-7 TRBV5-6 . TRBD1 TGTGCCAGCAGCAGAAGACAGGGCTCCTACGAGCAGTACTTC CASSRRQGSYEQYF
TRBJ2-7 TRBV4-2 once . TGTGCCAGCAGCCAAGTACCCCGGGAGAGCTCCTACGAGCAGTACTTC CASSQVPRESSYEQYF